This is a list of T cell receptor beta chains from one sample in a study of chemoradiotherapy in HPV16-positive cancers. The assay was immunoSEQ multiplex PCR, and TCRdb's table has in-frame clones only and misses some. The sample includes about 36,000 clones, approximately 92% of them seen just once. The sequencing used blood, collected from a patient who underwent chemoradiotherapy. The origin of the receptors is a human donor with HPV-associated anogenital cancer. Each CDR3 is given without its conserved first and last residue. Only some rows state a clone size, as once, few, many or a class for expanded clones.

V gene	clone size	CDR3 protein
TRBV15	NA	ATSRTVHQPQH
TRBV16	NA	ASSQWDGEAF
TRBV7-9	once	ASSRTEGLGKNIQY
TRBV2	NA	ASSDRTMSSYEQY
TRBV19	NA	ASSPSLTYEQY
TRBV5-6	NA	ASSIGPTPLH
TRBV7-9	once	ASSFEPRASGANVLT
TRBV5-1	NA	ASRAGTSGGNTDTQY
TRBV7-2	NA	ASSYRTSGYNEQF
TRBV7-9	NA	ASSLAGTSGYEQY
TRBV15	NA	ATSRAGANVLT
TRBV7-8	NA	ASSPWAGNTGELF
TRBV7-9	NA	ASSLAPRQETQY
TRBV7-3	few	ASSFTPLTEAF
TRBV4-1	NA	ASSQGWQVNTEAF
TRBV6-1	once	ASSDPGQGQYEQY
TRBV6-6	NA	ASRRTGTSQNNEQF
TRBV2	NA	ASMGIPGTLADTQY
TRBV15	NA	ATSRLGDNSPLH
TRBV4-1	few	ASSQVADRNYEQY
TRBV6-4	once	ASSPGSTGELF
TRBV9	NA	ASSEGGNQDSPLH
TRBV7-2	NA	ASSFGDSTGELF
TRBV18	once	ASSPRTGTSTDTQY
TRBV29-1	NA	SVDYLAGGTTGELF
TRBV11-3	NA	ASSLGTARDQETQY
TRBV6-5	NA	ASSFRGETQY
TRBV6-1	NA	ASSDAGVTGELF
TRBV5-1	NA	ASSLQDRNTIY
TRBV18	NA	ASSLSRQGTLNEQY
TRBV5-1	few	ASWGQGAAGELF
TRBV5-5	once	ASSRSPSGGAAEQF
TRBV5-1	NA	ASSFTGPYGYT
TRBV27	NA	ATIAGAADTQY
TRBV9	NA	ASSVAVTNTEAF
TRBV6-5	once	ASSYGAGRSEQF
TRBV11-2	NA	ASSLALDSGYEQY
TRBV7-3	NA	ASSLIAGGTGELF
TRBV9	NA	ASSVGREQY
TRBV18	few	ASSLSDLVGAF
TRBV7-8	NA	ASSPKMRLAGDYEQY
TRBV2	NA	ASRESGTQY